This is a list of T cell receptor beta chains from one sample in a study of regulatory T cells in long-lasting Graves disease. MiXCR, applied by TCRdb to the multiplex PCR reads, yields one record per CDR3 protein. The sample comprises about 440,000 distinct CDR3 sequences, around 14% of which are singletons, and approximately 15% rests with the top ten. These same records also appear under a second study, on T cells in Graves' hyperthyroidism and ophthalmopathy.

The sequencing here drew on peripheral blood mononuclear cells (PBMCs), taken at new diagnosis, from a patient treated with antithyroid drugs. The receptors were sampled from a woman in her twenties or thirties with Graves disease. Each CDR3 is given with its conserved first and last residue. D genes are given only for firm matches. Size tells how often a clone was seen (once, few, many) or the class of an expanded clone, and some rows leave it out.

>TRBJ1-2|-|-|TRBV24-1
TGTGCCACCAGTGATTTCGGGCTGGCAGGCTACACCTTC
CATSDFGLAGYTF
>TRBJ2-1|-|many|TRBV5-1
TGCGCCAGCAGCTTGGACAGTGGGTCGTACAATGAGCAGTTCTTC
CASSLDSGSYNEQFF
>TRBJ2-3|-|few|TRBV19
TGTGCCAGTAGTATGACCGGTGGGGCAGATACGCAGTATTTT
CASSMTGGADTQYF
>TRBJ1-2|-|few|TRBV25-1
TGTGCCAGCAGTGAAGTTTACTATGGCTACACCTTC
CASSEVYYGYTF
>TRBJ1-5|-|many|TRBV12-3/TRBV12-4
TGTGCCAGCAACCGCGGGGGGCAGCCCCAGCATTTT
CASNRGGQPQHF
>TRBJ1-2|TRBD1|few|TRBV27
TGTGCCAGCAGTTTTGGACAGGGACGGGTTGGCTACACCTTC
CASSFGQGRVGYTF
>TRBJ2-1|TRBD2|-|TRBV9
TGTGCCAGCAGCTTCCTAGCGGGAGCAGAGTACAATGAGCAGTTCTTC
CASSFLAGAEYNEQFF
>TRBJ2-3|-|many|TRBV7-9
TGTGCCAGCAGCCCTCCTCCCCGACATGCAAGCACAGATACGCAGTATTTT
CASSPPPRHASTDTQYF
>TRBJ2-7|-|-|TRBV20-1
TGCAGTGCCGGGGACGACTACGAGCAGTACTTC
CSAGDDYEQYF
>TRBJ2-1|TRBD2|many|TRBV3-1
TGTGCCAGCAGCCAAGTTTCGCGACTAGCGAACTCCTACAATGAGCAGTTCTTC
CASSQVSRLANSYNEQFF
>TRBJ2-2|TRBD2|many|TRBV30
TGTGCCTGGAGGCGGCTAGCGGGAGGAAAGGCCACCGGGGAGCTGTTTTTT
CAWRRLAGGKATGELFF
>TRBJ2-4|-|few|TRBV5-1
TGCGCCAGCAGACTATATTCGGGACCGCAAGACATTCAGTACTTC
CASRLYSGPQDIQYF
>TRBJ2-5|-|few|TRBV4-1
TGCGCCAGCAGCCAGGACTTTCAAGAGACCCAGTACTTC
CASSQDFQETQYF
>TRBJ2-1|-|many|TRBV2
TGTGCCAGGGTACAGCTTCACGGGAACAATGAGCAGTTCTTC
CARVQLHGNNEQFF
>TRBJ2-6|TRBD1|-|TRBV9
TGTGCCAGCAGCGCTCATAACGGGGACAGGGAGGATCCTGGGGCCAACGTCCTGACTTTC
CASSAHNGDREDPGANVLTF
>TRBJ1-1|-|few|TRBV29-1
TGCAGCGTTGTCTCCGGGACATCTTCCTTT
CSVVSGTSSF
>TRBJ2-1|-|many|TRBV18
TGTGCCAGAACTAGCTCTTCCTACAATGAGCAGTTCTTC
CARTSSSYNEQFF
>TRBJ2-3|TRBD2|many|TRBV24-1
TGTGCCACCAGTGACCCGTCTAGCGGGCGAATCTATACGCAGTATTTT
CATSDPSSGRIYTQYF
>TRBJ1-2|TRBD1|-|TRBV25-1
TGTGCCAGCAGTGACCGCCTAAGTAGGGGGCTCGATAATGGCTACACCTTC
CASSDRLSRGLDNGYTF
>TRBJ1-5|TRBD1|few|TRBV9
TGTGCCAGCAGCATTTCCGGGACAGGGGTTCAGCCCCAGCATTTT
CASSISGTGVQPQHF
>TRBJ1-5|-|few|TRBV6-1
TGTGCCAGCAGTGATAGGGGAGATGGGCCAACTCAGCCCCAGCATTTT
CASSDRGDGPTQPQHF
>TRBJ1-1|-|-|TRBV6-1
TGTGCCAGCTACCGGAACACTGAAGCTTTCTTT
CASYRNTEAFF
>TRBJ2-3|-|many|TRBV12-3/TRBV12-4
TGTGCCAGCAGTGTTCCAGCGGATACGCAGTATTTT
CASSVPADTQYF
>TRBJ1-1|TRBD1|-|TRBV5-1
TGCGCCAGCAGCTTTCGGGACAGGGACACTGAAGCTTTCTTT
CASSFRDRDTEAFF
>TRBJ2-5|TRBD2|-|TRBV5-1
TGCGCCAGCAGCTACCGACTAGCGGGAGAGACCCAGTACTTC
CASSYRLAGETQYF
>TRBJ2-7|-|-|TRBV2
TGTGCCAGCAGTGAAGTTCTGAGAGAGCAGTACTTC
CASSEVLREQYF
>TRBJ2-5|-|many|TRBV11-2
TGTGCCAGCAGCTTAGATGTGCGGGAAAGGACCCAGTACTTC
CASSLDVRERTQYF
>TRBJ2-1|-|few|TRBV27
TGTGCCAGCAGTTATGGGAGCCCCTACAATGAGCAGTTCTTC
CASSYGSPYNEQFF
>TRBJ2-7|TRBD1|-|TRBV11-2
TGTGCCAACAGCTACTTGGGACAGGGGGAGGTTGCCAGGAGGGGCGAGCAGTACTTC
CANSYLGQGEVARRGEQYF
>TRBJ1-1|-|few|TRBV5-1
TGCGCCAGCAGCTTAGCACTCCTGGGGGGAGCCCGGGGCACTGAAGCTTTCTTT
CASSLALLGGARGTEAFF
>TRBJ2-5|-|many|TRBV11-3
TGTGCCAGCAGCTCTAGGGGAGTGGAATCCGAGACCCAGTACTTC
CASSSRGVESETQYF
>TRBJ2-3|-|many|TRBV5-1
TGCGCCAGCAGCTTGGAAGGGTGGATAGATACGCAGTATTTT
CASSLEGWIDTQYF
>TRBJ1-2|-|many|TRBV18
TGTGCCAGCTCACCATCTCGGGGTTCGGGCTATGGCTACACCTTC
CASSPSRGSGYGYTF
>TRBJ1-6|-|-|TRBV11-2
TGTGCCAGCAGCTTAAATGGGGGGGTTCGCAAAACCTCCTATAATTCACCCCTCCACTTT
CASSLNGGVRKTSYNSPLHF
>TRBJ2-3|TRBD2|many|TRBV27
TGTGCCAGCAGTTTAAAGACTAGCGGGGAGGGTACGCAGTATTTT
CASSLKTSGEGTQYF
>TRBJ1-4|-|-|TRBV12-3/TRBV12-4
TGTGCCAGCAGTTTAGTGGGAGGCCCGATTAATGAAAAACTGTTTTTT
CASSLVGGPINEKLFF
>TRBJ2-1|TRBD2|few|TRBV20-1
TGCAGGGGACTAGCGGGACCCAATGAGCAGTTCTTC
CRGLAGPNEQFF
>TRBJ1-5|-|many|TRBV2
TGTGCCAGCAGGAAGGAAATGGCCTTTGATCAGCCCCAGCATTTT
CASRKEMAFDQPQHF
>TRBJ2-6|-|few|TRBV9
TGTGCCAGCAGCACGCCCAGGGGTGGGGCCAACGTCCTGACTTTC
CASSTPRGGANVLTF
>TRBJ2-1|-|many|TRBV11-3
TGTGCCAGCAGCTTAGAAGGGATGAGCTCCTACAATGAGCAGTTCTTC
CASSLEGMSSYNEQFF
>TRBJ1-2|-|-|TRBV28
TGTGCCAGCAGTTCACCCCTAGGACAGCACCCGAACTATGGCTACACCTTC
CASSSPLGQHPNYGYTF
>TRBJ2-1|TRBD2|many|TRBV6-2/TRBV6-3
TGTGCCAGCAGTGATTTAGCGGGAGGTCGGTACAATGAGCAGTTCTTC
CASSDLAGGRYNEQFF
>TRBJ1-2|-|many|TRBV11-2
TGTGCCAGCAGCTTAGTTAGTAGCGTTGAGGGCTATGGCTACACCTTC
CASSLVSSVEGYGYTF
>TRBJ1-6|-|few|TRBV12-3/TRBV12-4
TGTGCCAGCAGCCCCCTTGGTGGGGGAAATTCACCCCTCCACTTT
CASSPLGGGNSPLHF
>TRBJ1-4|-|few|TRBV2
TGTGCCAGCAGTTCTGAAGCAGGGTTAGGTGAAAAACTGTTTTTT
CASSSEAGLGEKLFF
>TRBJ2-2|-|-|TRBV27
TGTGCCAGCAGTTTATTTATGATCGGGGAGCTGTTTTTT
CASSLFMIGELFF
>TRBJ1-1|-|few|TRBV19
TGTGCCAGTAGTATTGGGTCCCGACGGGGGCTCGACCTTTTAGCTTTCTTT
CASSIGSRRGLDLLAFF
>TRBJ2-7|-|-|TRBV20-1
TGCAGTGCTAGTAAAGTGCTGCCAATCGGGGCCTACGAGCAGTACTTC
CSASKVLPIGAYEQYF
>TRBJ2-5|TRBD2|many|TRBV18
TGTGCCAGCTCCACGGTAGCGGGAGAGCTAGAGACCCAGTACTTC
CASSTVAGELETQYF
>TRBJ1-1|-|many|TRBV10-3
TGTGCCATCAGTGAATCAGGGTACACTGAAGCTTTCTTT
CAISESGYTEAFF
>TRBJ2-7|-|few|TRBV5-1
TGCGCCAGCAGCCCCGCAGGGCTCTCCTACGAGCAGTACTTC
CASSPAGLSYEQYF
>TRBJ1-2|-|many|TRBV20-1
TGCAGTGCTAGAGTTCAGCAGAACTATGGCTACACCTTC
CSARVQQNYGYTF
>TRBJ1-1|-|many|TRBV28
TGTGCCAGCAACACTCGGGGGGGTACTGAAGCTTTCTTT
CASNTRGGTEAFF
>TRBJ2-7|-|many|TRBV11-2
TGTGCCAGCAGCTGGACGCCGGGGGAGCAGTACTTC
CASSWTPGEQYF
>TRBJ2-7|TRBD2|many|TRBV10-1
TGCGCCAGCAGTACCGGGACTAGCGGGATGCCTAAGCAGTACTTC
CASSTGTSGMPKQYF
>TRBJ2-1|-|many|TRBV6-2/TRBV6-3
TGTGCCAGCAGTTACGGGCAGCCCTCCTACAATGAGCAGTTCTTC
CASSYGQPSYNEQFF